Below, 5 T cell receptor beta chains from the same sample are listed, as sequenced in a study of cytomegalovirus exposure and HLA in healthy donors. The PCR employed 60 Vbeta primers together with 13 Jbeta primers. Repertoires were generated with immunoSEQ multiplex PCR, while TCRdb's copy carries only in-frame clones and drops some. The sample includes about 89,000 clones, roughly 85% of them seen just once. The sequencing sample was made of PBMCs. The receptors come from a man aged 35-49 years in good health and CMV-seropositive.

The sample holds a few counts of this clone. The chain combines TRBV6-5 with TRBJ2-7; 11 bases are shared with TRBD2. V lost 4 bases to trimming and J lost 0 bases; unmatched junction nucleotides: 5. The CDR3 consists of 16 residues. Germline lookup yields CDR1 MNHEY and CDR2 SVGAGI. This chain's CDR3 is CASSSTSGVSSYEQYF. CDR3 DNA sequence: TGTGCCAGCAGTTCGACTAGCGGGGTAAGCTCCTACGAGCAGTACTTC.

The chain employs TRBV7-2 and TRBJ1-4, with 11 bases fitting TRBD1. The CDR3 is 14 amino acids. The germline gives CDR1 SGHTA, CDR2 FQGNSA. The V and J ends lost 3 bases and 8 bases, in that order; junction bases with no gene match: 2. The CDR3 nucleotides read TGTGCCAGCAGCTTCGGACAGGGGGCAGAAAAACTGTTTTTT. Protein sequence: CASSFGQGAEKLFF.

CDR3 protein: CAISDGEPRYDEQYF. The DNA for the CDR3 is TGTGCCATCAGTGATGGAGAGCCTAGGTACGACGAGCAGTACTTC. The V call is TRBV10-3, the J call TRBJ2-7, with unresolved D. Between the trimmed V and J ends, which lost 3 bases and 5 bases, there was a span of 17 bases. The CDR3 has 15 residues. Germline CDR1 reads ENHRY; CDR2 reads SYGVKD.

The J gene is TRBJ2-3, the V gene TRBV12-5, with 10 bases lining up with TRBD2. CDR3 length equals 16 residues. Trimming took 4 bases from V and 0 from J; bases not matched to a gene: 4. CDR1 is LGHNT and CDR2 is FRNRAP in the germline V gene. Written as DNA, the CDR3 is TGTGCTAGTGGTTCCGGACTAGCGGCTAGCACAGATACGCAGTATTTT. Its translation: CASGSGLAASTDTQYF.

The rearrangement uses TRBV6-1 and TRBJ2-2; TRBD1 agrees at 7 bases. Germline trimming cut 4 bases from V and 6 bases from J; bases unmatched to any gene: 5. The CDR3 is 14 residues long. The germline V gene has CDR1 MNHNS and CDR2 SASEGT. CDR3 sequence reads: CASSVRQGAGELFF. The CDR3 nucleotides read TGTGCCAGCAGTGTCAGACAGGGCGCCGGGGAGCTGTTTTTT.